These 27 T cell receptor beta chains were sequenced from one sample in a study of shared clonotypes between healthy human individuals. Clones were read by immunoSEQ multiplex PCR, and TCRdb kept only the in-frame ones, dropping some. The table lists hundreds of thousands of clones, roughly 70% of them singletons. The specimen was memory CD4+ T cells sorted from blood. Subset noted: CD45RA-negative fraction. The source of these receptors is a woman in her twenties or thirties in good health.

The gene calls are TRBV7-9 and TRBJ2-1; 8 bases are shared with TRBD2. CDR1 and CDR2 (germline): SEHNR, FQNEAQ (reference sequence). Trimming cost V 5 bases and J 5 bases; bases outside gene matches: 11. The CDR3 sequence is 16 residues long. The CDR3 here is CASSDDRSGGDNEQFF. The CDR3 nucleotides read TGTGCCAGCAGCGATGACCGAAGCGGGGGAGACAATGAGCAGTTCTTC.

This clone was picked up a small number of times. CDR3 nucleotides: TGTGCCAGCATAACGGGGGGGAATAATGAAAAACTGTTTTTT. Its translation is CASITGGNNEKLFF. This chain uses TRBV28 with TRBJ1-4, with D perhaps matching TRBD1 (5 bases). The germline gives CDR1 MDHEN, CDR2 SYDVKM. Trimming shortened V by 7 bases and J by 4 bases, and 13 bases separated the two germline ends. CDR3 length: 14 residues. Full variable domain (remainder filled in from reference TRBV28 and TRBJ1-4): DVKVTQSSRYLVKRTGEKVFLECVQDMDHENMFWYRQDPGLGLRLIYFSYDVKMKEKGDIPEGYSVSREKKERFSLILESASTNQTSMYLCASITGGNNEKLFFGSGTQLSVL.

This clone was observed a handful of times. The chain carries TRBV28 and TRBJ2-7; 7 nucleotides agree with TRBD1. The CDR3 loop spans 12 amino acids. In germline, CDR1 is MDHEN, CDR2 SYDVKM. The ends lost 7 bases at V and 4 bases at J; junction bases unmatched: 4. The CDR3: CASTGTVYEQYF. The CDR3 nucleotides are TGTGCCAGCACCGGGACAGTTTACGAGCAGTACTTC.

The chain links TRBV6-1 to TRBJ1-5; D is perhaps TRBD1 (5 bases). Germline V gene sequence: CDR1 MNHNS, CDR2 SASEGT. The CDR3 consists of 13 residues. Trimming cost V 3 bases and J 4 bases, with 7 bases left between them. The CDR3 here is CASSDWTNQPQHF. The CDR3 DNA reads TGTGCCAGCAGTGACTGGACAAATCAGCCCCAGCATTTT.

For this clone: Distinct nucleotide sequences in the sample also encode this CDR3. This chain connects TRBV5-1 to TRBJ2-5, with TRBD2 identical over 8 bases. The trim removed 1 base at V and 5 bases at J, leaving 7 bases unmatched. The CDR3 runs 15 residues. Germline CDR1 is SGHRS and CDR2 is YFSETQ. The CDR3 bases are TGCGCCAGCAGCTTGAATACGGGAGGGCGGGAGACCCAGTACTTC. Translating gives CASSLNTGGRETQYF.

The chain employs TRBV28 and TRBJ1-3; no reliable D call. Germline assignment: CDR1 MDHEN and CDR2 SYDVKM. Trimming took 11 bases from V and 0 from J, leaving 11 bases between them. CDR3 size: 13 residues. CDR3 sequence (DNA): TGTGCCTCCACTGTCTTCTCTGGAAACACCATATATTTT. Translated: CASTVFSGNTIYF.

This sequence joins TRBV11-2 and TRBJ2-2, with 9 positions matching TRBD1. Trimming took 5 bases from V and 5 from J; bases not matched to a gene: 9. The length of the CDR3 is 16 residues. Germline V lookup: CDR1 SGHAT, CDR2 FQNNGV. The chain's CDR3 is CASSQTGGWATGELFF. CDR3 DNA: TGTGCCAGCAGCCAGACAGGGGGTTGGGCGACCGGGGAGCTGTTTTTT. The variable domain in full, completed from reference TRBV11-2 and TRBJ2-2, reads EAGVAQSPRYKIIEKRQSVAFWCNPISGHATLYWYQQILGQGPKLLIQFQNNGVVDDSQLPKDRFSAERLKGVDSTLKIQPAKLEDSAVYLCASSQTGGWATGELFFGEGSRLTVL.

CDR3: CASSLGDVPRSSGNTIYF. The DNA for the CDR3 is TGCGCCAGCAGCTTGGGGGACGTACCAAGAAGCTCTGGAAACACCATATATTTT. The V call is TRBV5-1, the J call TRBJ1-3; maybe TRBD1 (5 bases). The CDR3 spans 18 residues. Germline CDR1 SGHRS, CDR2 YFSETQ. Trimming pared 0 bases from V and 0 bases from J, leaving 16 bases between.

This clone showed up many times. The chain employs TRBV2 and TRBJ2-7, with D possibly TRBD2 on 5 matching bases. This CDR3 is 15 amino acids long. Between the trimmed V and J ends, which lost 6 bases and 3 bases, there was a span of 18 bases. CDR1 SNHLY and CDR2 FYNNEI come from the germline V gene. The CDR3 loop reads CASSQGPADIYEQYF. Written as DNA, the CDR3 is TGTGCCAGCAGCCAAGGACCAGCGGATATCTACGAGCAGTACTTC.

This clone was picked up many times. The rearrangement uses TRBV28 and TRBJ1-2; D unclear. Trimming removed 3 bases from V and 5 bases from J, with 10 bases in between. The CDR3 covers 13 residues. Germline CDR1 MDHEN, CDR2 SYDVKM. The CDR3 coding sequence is TGTGCCAGCAGTTTGCCATTTGCTTATGGCTACACCTTC. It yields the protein CASSLPFAYGYTF.

CDR3 DNA: TGTGCCAGCACCCTTTATGGGACGGGGTCCTACGAGCAGTACTTC. Translating it yields CASTLYGTGSYEQYF. The chain carries TRBV13 and TRBJ2-7; D may be TRBD1 or TRBD2 (5 bases each). There are 15 residues in the CDR3. Germline CDR1 reads PRHDT; CDR2 reads FYEKMQ (reference sequence). Trimming took off 7 bases at V and 1 base at J, with 17 bases between the two ends.

CDR3 nucleotides: TGTGCCAGCAGTTCAGGGTTGGGCTATGGCTACACCTTC. Translated, it gives CASSSGLGYGYTF. V is TRBV27 and J is TRBJ1-2, with D maybe TRBD1 (5 bases). Germline values: CDR1 MNHEY, CDR2 SMNVEV (reference sequence). Trimming took 4 bases from V and 4 from J, leaving 10 bases between them. The CDR3 covers 13 residues.

The CDR3 DNA reads as TGTGCCAGCAGCTTAGGAGGTAGCGGGAGGGTGGAGCAGTTCTTC. Protein product: CASSLGGSGRVEQFF. The rearrangement uses TRBV11-3 and TRBJ2-1, with 11 bases matching TRBD2. V trimming: 1 base; J trimming: 10 bases; junction bases outside the gene matches: 6. Germline-derived CDR1 and CDR2 are SGHNT and YENEEA. This CDR3 has 15 residues.

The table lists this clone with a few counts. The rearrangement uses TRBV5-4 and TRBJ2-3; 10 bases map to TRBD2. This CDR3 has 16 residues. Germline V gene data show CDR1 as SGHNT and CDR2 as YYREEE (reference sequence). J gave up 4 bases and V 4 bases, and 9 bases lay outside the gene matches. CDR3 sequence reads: CASSHPTSGYSDTQYF. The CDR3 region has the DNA TGTGCCAGCAGCCACCCGACTAGCGGGTATTCAGATACGCAGTATTTT. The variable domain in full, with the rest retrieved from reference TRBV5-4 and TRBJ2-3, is ETGVTQSPTHLIKTRGQQVTLRCSSQSGHNTVSWYQQALGQGPQFIFQYYREEENGRGNFPPRFSGLQFPNYSSELNVNALELDDSALYLCASSHPTSGYSDTQYFGPGTRLTVL.

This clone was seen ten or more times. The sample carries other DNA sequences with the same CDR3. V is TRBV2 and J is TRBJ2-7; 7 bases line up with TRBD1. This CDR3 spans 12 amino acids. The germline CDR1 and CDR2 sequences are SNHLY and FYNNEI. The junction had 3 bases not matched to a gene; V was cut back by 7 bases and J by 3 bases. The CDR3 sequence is CASTGQSYEQYF. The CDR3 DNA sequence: TGTGCCAGCACGGGACAGAGCTACGAGCAGTACTTC.

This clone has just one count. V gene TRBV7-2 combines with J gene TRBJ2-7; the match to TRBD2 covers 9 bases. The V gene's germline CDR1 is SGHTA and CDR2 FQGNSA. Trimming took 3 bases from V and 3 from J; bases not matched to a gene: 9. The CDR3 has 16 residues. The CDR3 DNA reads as TGTGCCAGCAGCTTGGGGGCGGGAGGGCGGTTCTACGAGCAGTACTTC. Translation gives CASSLGAGGRFYEQYF.

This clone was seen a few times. The CDR3 loop is CASSPGLAGGRETQYF. CDR3 DNA sequence: TGTGCCAGCAGCCCAGGACTAGCGGGAGGGAGGGAGACCCAGTACTTC. The rearrangement joins TRBV7-2 to TRBJ2-5; 15 bases fit TRBD2. The CDR3 spans 16 residues. Germline loops: CDR1 SGHTA, CDR2 FQGNSA. Losses at the gene ends were 5 bases for V and 5 bases for J; bases not matched to a gene: 6.

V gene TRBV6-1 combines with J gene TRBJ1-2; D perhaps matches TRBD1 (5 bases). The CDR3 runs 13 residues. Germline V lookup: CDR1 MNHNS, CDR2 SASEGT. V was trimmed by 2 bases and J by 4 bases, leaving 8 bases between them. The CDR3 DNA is TGTGCCAGCAGTGAACAGGGTGTCTATGGCTACACCTTC. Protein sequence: CASSEQGVYGYTF.

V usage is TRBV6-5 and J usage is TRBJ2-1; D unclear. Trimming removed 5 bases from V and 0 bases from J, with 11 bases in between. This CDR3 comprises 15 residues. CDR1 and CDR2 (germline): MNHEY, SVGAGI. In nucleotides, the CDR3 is TGTGCCAGCAGTGCCTTCCGAGGCTCCTACAATGAGCAGTTCTTC. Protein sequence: CASSAFRGSYNEQFF.

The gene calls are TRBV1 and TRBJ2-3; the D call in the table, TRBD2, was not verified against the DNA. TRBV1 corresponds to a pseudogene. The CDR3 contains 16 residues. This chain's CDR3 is CTSSQETSGSTDTQYF. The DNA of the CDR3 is TGCACCAGCAGCCAAGAGACTAGCGGGAGCACAGATACGCAGTATTTT.

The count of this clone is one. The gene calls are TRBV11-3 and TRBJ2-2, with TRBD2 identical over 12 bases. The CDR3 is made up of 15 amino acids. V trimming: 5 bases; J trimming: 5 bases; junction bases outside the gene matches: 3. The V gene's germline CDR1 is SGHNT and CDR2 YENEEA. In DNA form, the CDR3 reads TGTGCCAGCAGCGCCACTAGCGGGAGGACCGGGGAGCTGTTTTTT. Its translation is CASSATSGRTGELFF.

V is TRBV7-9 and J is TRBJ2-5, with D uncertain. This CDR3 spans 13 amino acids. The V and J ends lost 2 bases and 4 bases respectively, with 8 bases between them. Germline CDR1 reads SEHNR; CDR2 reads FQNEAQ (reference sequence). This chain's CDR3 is CASSLKYSETQYF. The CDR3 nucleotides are TGTGCCAGCAGCTTAAAGTATTCAGAGACCCAGTACTTC.

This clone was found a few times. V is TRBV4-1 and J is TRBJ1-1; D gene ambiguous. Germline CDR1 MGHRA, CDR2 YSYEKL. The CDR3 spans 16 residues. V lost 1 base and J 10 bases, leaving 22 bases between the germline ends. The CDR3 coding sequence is TGCGCCAGCAGCCAAGGGGCTTCCAGTCCAATTACCGGAGCTTTCTTT. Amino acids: CASSQGASSPITGAFF.

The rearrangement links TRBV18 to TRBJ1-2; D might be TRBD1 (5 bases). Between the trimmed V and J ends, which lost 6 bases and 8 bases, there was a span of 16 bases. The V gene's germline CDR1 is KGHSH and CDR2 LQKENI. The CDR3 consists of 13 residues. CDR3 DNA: TGTGCCAGCTCTTGGGACTCGAATGGGGGCTACACCTTC. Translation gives CASSWDSNGGYTF.

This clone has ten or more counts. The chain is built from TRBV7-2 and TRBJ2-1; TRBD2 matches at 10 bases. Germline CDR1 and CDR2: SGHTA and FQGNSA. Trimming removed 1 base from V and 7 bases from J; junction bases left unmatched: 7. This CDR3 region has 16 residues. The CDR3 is CASSLGLGAGGNEQFF. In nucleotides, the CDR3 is TGTGCCAGCAGCTTAGGGTTGGGAGCGGGAGGGAATGAGCAGTTCTTC.

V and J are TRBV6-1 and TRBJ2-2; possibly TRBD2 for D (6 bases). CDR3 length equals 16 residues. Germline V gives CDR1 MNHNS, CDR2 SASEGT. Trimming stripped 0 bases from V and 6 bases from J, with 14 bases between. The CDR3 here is CASSEARRLVSGELFF. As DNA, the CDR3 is TGTGCCAGCAGTGAAGCGCGGAGACTAGTGTCCGGGGAGCTGTTTTTT.

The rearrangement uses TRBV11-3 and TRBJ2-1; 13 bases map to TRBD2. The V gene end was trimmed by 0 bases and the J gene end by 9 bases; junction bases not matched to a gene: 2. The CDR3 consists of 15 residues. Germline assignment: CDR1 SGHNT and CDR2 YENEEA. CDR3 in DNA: TGTGCCAGCAGCTTAGAGGGACTAGCGGGAAGTGAGCAGTTCTTC. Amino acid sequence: CASSLEGLAGSEQFF.